These 14 T cell receptor beta chains originate from one sample sequenced in a study of CD8+ T cells in alopecia areata. The treatment was: oral pan-JAK inhibitor, 5-10 mg twice daily. Extracted RNA was reverse transcribed, and the resulting cDNA served as sequencing template. Produced via immunoSEQ multiplex PCR; TCRdb's table is partial and in-frame only. The table includes 150,000 to 200,000 clones, around three fifths detected once. The material was CD4+ T cells sorted from blood, obtained at week 24, from a patient treated with tofacitinib. These receptors were collected from a human donor with alopecia areata.

This clone was detected only a few times. This chain links TRBV10-3 with TRBJ2-5; 8 bases fit TRBD1. V lost 10 bases to trimming and J lost 5 bases; unmatched junction nucleotides: 21. The CDR3 sequence is 17 residues long. CDR1 is ENHRY, CDR2 SYGVKD, per germline. The CDR3 here is CASKSSEGAGGRETQYF. Here the CDR3 DNA reads TGTGCCAGCAAGTCCTCCGAGGGGGCAGGGGGCAGGGAGACCCAGTACTTC.

A few counts support this clone. The V call is TRBV7-9, the J call TRBJ1-2; TRBD1 agrees at 8 bases. J was trimmed by 4 bases and V by 6 bases; bases with no gene match: 4. Germline CDR1 reads SEHNR; CDR2 reads FQNEAQ (reference sequence). This CDR3 is built from 13 residues. The CDR3 protein is CASRSGQGYGYTF. The CDR3 DNA reads as TGTGCCAGCAGATCCGGACAGGGCTATGGCTACACCTTC.

Here the CDR3 reads CASSSPRTGGYEQYF. The CDR3 coding sequence is TGTGCCAGCAGCTCCCCCCGGACAGGGGGCTACGAGCAGTACTTC. This rearrangement joins TRBV6-5 to TRBJ2-7, with TRBD1 matching over 10 bases. V shed 6 bases, J shed 3 bases, and the junction held 8 bases outside the gene matches. CDR1 MNHEY and CDR2 SVGAGI come from the germline V gene. CDR3 length: 15 amino acids.

The V gene is TRBV7-9, the J gene TRBJ1-2; D is possibly TRBD1 (5 bases). V was clipped by 1 base and J by 4 bases, with 7 bases between them. Germline assignment: CDR1 SEHNR and CDR2 FQNEAQ (reference sequence). The CDR3 contains 13 residues. CDR3 sequence reads: CASSLGQGYGYTF. The CDR3, as DNA: TGTGCCAGCAGCTTAGGGCAGGGCTATGGCTACACCTTC.

This sequence joins TRBV29-1 and TRBJ2-5; D remains unclear. The CDR3 contains 12 residues. Trimming stripped 4 bases from V and 5 bases from J, with 11 bases between. The germline V gene encodes CDR1 SQVTM and CDR2 ANQGSEA. The CDR3 spells CSVVLPGETQYF. For the CDR3, the DNA is TGCAGCGTTGTACTTCCGGGTGAGACCCAGTACTTC.

The count of this clone is one. The V call is TRBV23-1, the J call TRBJ1-5; TRBD1 is a possible D gene (5 bases). TRBV23-1 is noted as an ORF with a role that remains uncertain. Trimming took 3 bases from V and 9 from J, leaving 27 bases between them. The CDR3 sequence is 18 residues long. The CDR3 nucleotides read TGCGCCAGCAGTCACCGCCTACAGGTCCCAATAACCCAATCGCCCCAGCATTTT. It yields the protein CASSHRLQVPITQSPQHF.

This chain joins TRBV19 and TRBJ1-6; perhaps TRBD1 as D (6 bases). Germline CDR1 and CDR2: LNHDA and SQIVND (reference sequence). CDR3 length: 15 residues. The V and J ends lost 9 bases and 9 bases respectively, with 21 bases between them. The CDR3 bases are TGTGCCAGCAGAATGCCAACAGGGTTGGGTTCACCCCTCCACTTT. It translates to CASRMPTGLGSPLHF.

The CDR3 nucleotides are TGTGCTAGTGGTTTGGTACTGGGAGGTAGCAATCAGCCCCAGCATTTT. Protein sequence: CASGLVLGGSNQPQHF. The chain combines TRBV12-5 with TRBJ1-5, with D hard to call. CDR3 size: 16 residues. Germline V gene sequence: CDR1 LGHNT, CDR2 FRNRAP. V was cut by 0 bases and J by 0 bases, with 9 bases left in between.

The chain has TRBV29-1 and TRBJ1-5, with D possibly being TRBD1 (6 bases). V lost 6 bases to trimming and J lost 4 bases, with 16 bases between them. From germline, CDR1 is SQVTM and CDR2 ANQGSEA. The CDR3 loop spans 14 amino acids. The CDR3 loop is CSVGAGGINQPQHF. In nucleotides, the CDR3 is TGCAGCGTGGGGGCTGGGGGCATTAATCAGCCCCAGCATTTT.

The table lists this clone with a few counts. The CDR3: CSVGISQGEKLFF. The CDR3 coding sequence is TGCAGCGTAGGAATATCACAGGGGGAAAAACTGTTTTTT. This chain joins TRBV29-1 and TRBJ1-4; 7 positions match TRBD1. V lost 6 bases, J lost 8 bases, and 9 bases stayed unmatched. CDR1 and CDR2 from the germline V gene are SQVTM and ANQGSEA. The CDR3 length is 13 residues. The full variable domain, its missing parts supplied by reference TRBV29-1 and TRBJ1-4, is SAVISQKPSRDICQRGTSLTIQCQVDSQVTMMFWYRQQPGQSLTLIATANQGSEATYESGFVIDKFPISRPNLTFSTLTVSNMSPEDSSIYLCSVGISQGEKLFFGSGTQLSVL.

This clone showed up many times. The chain couples TRBV27 to TRBJ2-2, with 7 bases fitting TRBD1. The V and J ends lost 8 bases and 1 base, in that order; junction bases with no gene match: 4. The CDR3 runs 14 residues. Germline CDR1 reads MNHEY; CDR2 reads SMNVEV (reference sequence). CDR3 nucleotide sequence: TGTGCCAGCGCCTGGACAGGGAACACCGGGGAGCTGTTTTTT. Protein sequence: CASAWTGNTGELFF.

The CDR3 sequence: CAWRGGNLANYGYTF. For the CDR3, the DNA is TGTGCCTGGAGAGGGGGCAACCTAGCTAACTATGGCTACACCTTC. The chain couples TRBV30 to TRBJ1-2; 7 bases align to TRBD1. Per the germline V gene, CDR1 is GTSNPN and CDR2 is SVGIG (reference sequence). The CDR3 totals 15 residues. The V and J ends lost 3 bases and 0 bases, in that order; junction bases with no gene match: 7.

The chain links TRBV7-7 to TRBJ2-2, with 9 bases lining up with TRBD1. Germline V CDR1 and CDR2: SSHAT, FNYEAQ (reference sequence). The trim removed 5 bases at V and 4 bases at J, leaving 5 bases unmatched. The CDR3 has 15 amino acids. CDR3: CASSPGQGGTGELFF. DNA for the CDR3: TGTGCCAGCAGCCCGGGACAGGGCGGCACCGGGGAGCTGTTTTTT. Combining the CDR3 with reference TRBV7-7 and TRBJ2-2 gives the whole variable domain GAGVSQSPRYKVTKRGQDVTLRCDPISSHATLYWYQQALGQGPEFLTYFNYEAQPDKSGLPSDRFSAERPEGSISTLTIQRTEQRDSAMYRCASSPGQGGTGELFFGEGSRLTVL.

The sample holds one count of this clone. This rearrangement joins TRBV4-1 to TRBJ2-5; D is possibly TRBD1 (7 bases). V lost 4 bases, J lost 7 bases, and 16 bases lay in between. This CDR3 has 14 residues. The V gene's germline CDR1 is MGHRA and CDR2 YSYEKL. The CDR3 DNA is TGCGCCAGCAGCCCCCGAGGCCAGGGGGGGACCCAGTACTTC. Its translation is CASSPRGQGGTQYF.